A single T cell receptor beta chain is shown here with its context. There is no known antigen for this receptor. There are no base qualities to consult, and no much larger clone falls within one base. Using the deep immunoSEQ assay, multiplex PCR amplified TCR CDR3 regions from genomic DNA. For each cell subset, the extracted genomic DNA was distributed evenly across all wells of several immunoSEQ 96-well plates, and each plate served as one replicate. For sorted subsets, about 200 ng genomic DNA, equal to some 28,000 T cell genomes, was loaded into each replicate PCR. Purified libraries were measured with a Qubit 3.0 fluorometer, size-checked on a Bioanalyzer 2100, and measured again with the KAPA Library Quantification kit. Every immunoSEQ 96-well plate was sequenced on a dedicated single-read 150-cycle Illumina NextSeq 550 flow cell. Per the source publication's procedure: Because the immunoSEQ output held only junctional sequences and lacked quality scores, the filtering could not match the filtering applied to full-length reads. Sequences were annotated with PyIR, a Python wrapper for IgBLAST v1.9, using IMGT germline references to assign V/J genes and CDR3. Reads with weak V/J assignments (E-value above 1e-6), missing CDR3, stop codons, out-of-frame junctions, or ambiguous translated residues were removed. V3J clonotypes were defined by identical inferred V gene, J gene, and CDR3 amino acid sequence. To compute the percentage overlap between repertoires, the number of shared unique clonotypes was divided by the size of the smaller repertoire. Richness of each repertoire was evaluated using RTK rarefaction, the Chao1 estimator, and Recon v2.1 estimates of unobserved clonotypes. Generation probabilities were computed with OLGA for all TCRbeta clonotypes obtained by the gDNA method from several donors. Imported from immuneACCESS, the table was reduced by TCRdb to in-frame sequences with V and J called. These copies leave out some clones; in studies compared against another copy, an unresolved V gene accounts for under half, and the cause of the remainder is not known. V, J and clone size were drawn from that table, and D and trimming were deduced from the DNA. In all, the sample holds 2 million to 2.5 million clones, and about 95% of those were seen once. The ten largest account for 1% to 1.3% of the sample.

In the germline V gene (reference sequence), CDR1 corresponds to SEHNR and CDR2 to FQNEAQ. V and J are truncated by 5 bases and 0 bases respectively, leaving an intervening sequence of 7 bases. The CDR3 contains 13 residues, cysteine and phenylalanine counted. Only the CDR3 part of the read is kept: 39 bases, read in frame from the first base. This entry is derived from a study of shared clonotypes between healthy human individuals (dated by TCRdb to about 2020). General notes on the study: A couple of women and three men aged 18 to 49 years were included in the cohort. Per donor, three plates each were used for CD4 naive and CD4 memory, two for CD8 naive, and one for CD8 memory. Blood TCR repertoires of about 5 healthy adults were deeply sequenced to estimate repertoire size and the extent of clonotype sharing between individuals. Libraries were prepared and TCR repertoires were sequenced by different laboratories using diverse techniques, in order to increase sequencing depth and limit assay-specific biases. Per donor, leukapheresis produced somewhere between about 0.9 and 9.5 billion PBMCs.

Overall results and qualifications from the work: Based on pairwise subsampling, the degree of clonotype sharing among donors was expected to be affected by sequencing depth. Rarefaction of sorted-subset datasets indicated incomplete sequencing despite the large sequencing depth. Naive subsets generally had larger estimated clonotype richness than memory subsets. The small number of donors limited the genetic and exposure-history diversity represented. Approximately 5% of naive CD4, roughly 3.6% of naive CD8, about 2.4% of memory CD4, and approximately 0.39% of memory CD8 clonotypes were shared across several donors. Compared with non-shared clonotypes, the clonotypes found in all four sorted-subset donors had higher generation probabilities. Sampling was restricted to blood, and TCR repertoires in tissues likely differ from the TCR repertoires found in blood.

CD8 naive samples consisted of CD45RO-negative cells that were positively selected for CCR7, yielding a CD45RA+CCR7+ population without TemRA cells. Healthy HIV-negative adults with no recently reported acute infections or vaccinations were included as donors. Every donor was a Caucasian adult living in Nashville, Tennessee, USA. After blood collection by leukapheresis, PBMCs were isolated using Ficoll-Histopaque density gradient centrifugation and then cryopreserved in the vapor phase of liquid nitrogen. Analytical flow cytometry was used to check the purity and quantity of every magnetically sorted T cell population. Genomic DNA was isolated from each sorted fraction and quantified by UV absorbance on a Nanodrop 2000c.

The chain links TRBV7-9 with TRBJ2-5; the D gene is unclear. The receptor was isolated from a man between 18 and 35 years old in good health. The sequenced sample consisted of naive CD8+ T cells sorted from blood. This specimen's cell subset or site label, interpreted: CD45RA+CCR7+. The CDR3 in this case is CASSDDYQETQYF. The DNA sequence follows: TGTGCCAGCAGCGACGACTACCAAGAGACCCAGTACTTC.